This T cell receptor beta chain appears in the sequencing data of a study of identical twins. Study-wide results and limits: Twins shared beta out-of-frame sequences in excess, but this excess was weaker.

Germline V lookup: CDR1 DFQATT, CDR2 SNEGSKA (reference sequence). CDR3 length: 14 amino acids. V was clipped by 5 bases and J by 1 base, with 13 bases between them. This clonotype has a handful of counts. The target antigen is unknown. TCRdb used MiXCR to reprocess the 5' RACE reads, holding one entry per CDR3 protein. Found here are 700,000 or so distinct CDR3 sequences, approximately 22% of them singletons; the top ten hold more than 4%. A further study also used this sample, focusing on T cells expressing NK-cell markers. That investigation notes: All TCR beta repertoires analysed originated from sorted CD3+CD56+NKG2C+, CD3+CD56+NKG2C- and CD3+CD56-NKG2C+ T cells.

This TCR was recovered from a woman aged 18 to 35 in good health. This chain connects TRBV20-1 to TRBJ2-3, with a tentative D call TRBD1 (6 bases). Sample: PBMCs. CDR3 sequence reads: CSAAQGSGTDTQYF. The CDR3, as DNA: TGCAGTGCTGCCCAGGGGTCCGGCACAGATACGCAGTATTTT.